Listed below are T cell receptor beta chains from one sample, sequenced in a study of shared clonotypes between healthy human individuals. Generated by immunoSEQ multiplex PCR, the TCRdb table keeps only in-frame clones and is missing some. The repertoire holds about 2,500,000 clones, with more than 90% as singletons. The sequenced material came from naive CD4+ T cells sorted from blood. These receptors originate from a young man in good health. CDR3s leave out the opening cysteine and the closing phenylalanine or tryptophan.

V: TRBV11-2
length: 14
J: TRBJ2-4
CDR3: ASSLSSAEPKNIQY

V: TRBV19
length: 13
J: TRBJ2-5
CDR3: ASSIGGGRQETQY

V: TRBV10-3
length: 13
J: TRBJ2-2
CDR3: AISEGTGRGGELF

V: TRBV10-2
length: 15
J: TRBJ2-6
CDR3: ASSRGRSTSGANVLT

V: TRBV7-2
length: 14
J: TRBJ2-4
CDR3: ASSSRLAGGANIQY

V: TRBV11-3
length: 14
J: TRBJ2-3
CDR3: ASSTDRGFSTDTQY

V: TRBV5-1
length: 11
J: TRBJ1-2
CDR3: ASSLGGDYGYT

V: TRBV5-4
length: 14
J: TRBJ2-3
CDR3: ASSSSGGRDTDTQY

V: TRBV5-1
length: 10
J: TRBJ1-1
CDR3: ASTGRNTEAF

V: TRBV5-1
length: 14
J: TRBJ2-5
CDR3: ASSLDPRVRRETQY

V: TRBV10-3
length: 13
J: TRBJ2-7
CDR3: ATGTSGGNSYEQY

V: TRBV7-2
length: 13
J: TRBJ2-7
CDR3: ASSLGAGDVYEQY

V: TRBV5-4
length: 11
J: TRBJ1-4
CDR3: ASSLVPNEKLF

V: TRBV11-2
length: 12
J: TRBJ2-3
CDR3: ASSLSTGPNTQY

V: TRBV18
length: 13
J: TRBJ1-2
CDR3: ASSSNRGSNYGYT

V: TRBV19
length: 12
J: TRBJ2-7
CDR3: ASSNPGATYEQY

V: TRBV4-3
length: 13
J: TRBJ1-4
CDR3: ASSQDTGTGEKLF

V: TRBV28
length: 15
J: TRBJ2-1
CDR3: ASSPRGQAASYNEQF

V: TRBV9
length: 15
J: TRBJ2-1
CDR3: ASSGFGTSGNSNEQF

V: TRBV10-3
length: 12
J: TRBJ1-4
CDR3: AISDLGGDEKLF

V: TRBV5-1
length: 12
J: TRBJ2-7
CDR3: ASSLGGGLYEQY

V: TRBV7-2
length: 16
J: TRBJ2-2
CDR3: ASSLSLAGGFGTGELF

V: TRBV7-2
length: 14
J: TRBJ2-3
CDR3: ASSFFFSGSSDTQY

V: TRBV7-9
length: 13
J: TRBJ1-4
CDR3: ASSSGVTGYEKLF

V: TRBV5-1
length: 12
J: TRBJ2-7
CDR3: ASSSGQATYEQY

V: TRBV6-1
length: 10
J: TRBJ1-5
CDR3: ASSEARRPQH

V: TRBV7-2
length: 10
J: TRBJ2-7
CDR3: ASSAYLYEQY

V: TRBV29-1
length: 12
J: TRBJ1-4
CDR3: SAKTGSTNEKLF

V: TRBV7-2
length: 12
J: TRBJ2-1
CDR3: ASLTSGGFGEQF

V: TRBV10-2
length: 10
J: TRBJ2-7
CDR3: ASSDSFYEQY

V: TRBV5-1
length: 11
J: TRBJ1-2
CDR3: ASSTTENYGYT

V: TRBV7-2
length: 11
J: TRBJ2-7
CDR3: ASSSEPSYEQY

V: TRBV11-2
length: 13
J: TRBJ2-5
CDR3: ASSLSGRALETQY

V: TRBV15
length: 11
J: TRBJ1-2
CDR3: ATSRETGLGYT

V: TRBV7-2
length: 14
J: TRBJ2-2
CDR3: ASSRGTSGSGGELF

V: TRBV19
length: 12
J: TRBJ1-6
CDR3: ASWSGGNGSPLH

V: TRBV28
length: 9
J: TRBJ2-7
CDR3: ASSLGHFQD

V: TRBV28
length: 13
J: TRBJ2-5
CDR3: ASRRGGGAEETQY

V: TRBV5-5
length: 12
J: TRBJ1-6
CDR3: ASSFRLGDSPLH

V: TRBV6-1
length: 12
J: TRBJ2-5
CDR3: ASSDGRGQETQY

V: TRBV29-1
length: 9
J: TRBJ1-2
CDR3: SDVSEGGYT

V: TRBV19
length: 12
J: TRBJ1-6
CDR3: ASSTGQGPSPLH

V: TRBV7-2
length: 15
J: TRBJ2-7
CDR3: ASSLAGTSGSPYEQY

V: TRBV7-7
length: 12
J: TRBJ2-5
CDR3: ASSLNVGEETQY

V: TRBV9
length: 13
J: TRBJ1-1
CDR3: ASSASLGVDTEAF

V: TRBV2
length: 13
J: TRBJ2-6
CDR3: ASSYGGAGANVLT

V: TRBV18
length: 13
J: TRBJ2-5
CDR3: ASSPRGQGAETQY

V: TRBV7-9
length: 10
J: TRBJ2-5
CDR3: ASSSSLLTQY

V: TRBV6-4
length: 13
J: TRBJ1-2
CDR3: ASSDGPKANYGYT

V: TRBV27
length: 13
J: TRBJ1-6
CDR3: ASRTTGGSNSPLH

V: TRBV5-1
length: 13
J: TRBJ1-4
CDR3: ASSLGGDYNEKLF

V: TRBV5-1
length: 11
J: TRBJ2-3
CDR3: ASSLGSTDTQY

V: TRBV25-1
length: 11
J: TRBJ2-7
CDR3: ASSEYNGGKQY

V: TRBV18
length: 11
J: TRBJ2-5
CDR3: ASSPSGVETQY

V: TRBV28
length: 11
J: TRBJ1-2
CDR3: AILPTGGYGYT